One T cell receptor beta chain is described in this entry. Antigen: not known. The sample belongs to a study of CD4 T cells in relation to SARS-CoV-2 and coronaviruses. Study context: TCR beta CDR3s were sequenced after approximately ten-day antigen culture of PBMCs.

The CDR3 sequence is 15 residues long. Trimming shortened V by 1 base and J by 4 bases, and 13 bases separated the two germline ends. Germline CDR1 is MNHEY and CDR2 is SVGAGI. CD4+ T cells from unexposed donors were obtained before the COVID-19 pandemic (2011-2018). CD4+ T cells were isolated from the cells after 10 days of culture. Generated by immunoSEQ multiplex PCR, the TCRdb table keeps only in-frame clones and is missing some. The sample carries 9,500 to 11,000 clones, around 80% recorded once. The chain has TRBV6-5 and TRBJ1-2; perhaps TRBD1 as D (6 bases). Sample: CD4+ T cells from PBMCs, cultured in vitro. This sequence was found in a human donor in good health. The CDR3, as DNA: TGTGCCAGCAGTTACTTAGGACAGAACGGCTATGGCTACACCTTC. It codes for CASSYLGQNGYGYTF.